One TCR beta chain is described in this entry. One junction end does not reproduce the germline sequence, and a read error may be involved. These data come from a study of Tregs in tolerant kidney transplant recipients. Turning to the study itself: Related graft donors supplied nonmyeloablative bone marrow transplants, and mixed chimerism was transient.

Sequencing used immunoSEQ multiplex PCR; TCRdb keeps in-frame clones, though not all of them. Of over 50,000 clones listed, 80% to 90% are singletons. Germline V gene data show CDR1 as MGHRA and CDR2 as YSYEKL. CDR3 length equals 16 residues. This receptor was identified in a human donor who received a combined kidney and bone marrow transplant. The chain combines TRBV4-1 with TRBJ1-1, with D tentatively TRBD1 (5 bases). Source: Tregs from blood, taken before the transplant. CDR3 in DNA: TGTGCCAGCAGCCAAGGATGGGGCGGGCAGTCCTTTGAAGCTTTCTTT. Residues: CASSQGWGGQSFEAFF.